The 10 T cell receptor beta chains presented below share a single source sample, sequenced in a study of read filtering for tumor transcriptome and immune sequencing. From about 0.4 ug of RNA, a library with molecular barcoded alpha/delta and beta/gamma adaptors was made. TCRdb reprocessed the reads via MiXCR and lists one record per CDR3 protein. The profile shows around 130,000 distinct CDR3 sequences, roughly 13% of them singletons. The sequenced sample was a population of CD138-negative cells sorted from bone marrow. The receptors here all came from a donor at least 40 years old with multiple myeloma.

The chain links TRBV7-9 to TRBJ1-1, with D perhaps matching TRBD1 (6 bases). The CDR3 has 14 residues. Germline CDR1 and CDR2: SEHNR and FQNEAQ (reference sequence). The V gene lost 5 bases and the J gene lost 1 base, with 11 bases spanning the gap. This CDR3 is CASSRDTQNTEAFF. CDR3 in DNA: TGTGCCAGCAGCAGGGACACACAGAACACTGAAGCTTTCTTT.

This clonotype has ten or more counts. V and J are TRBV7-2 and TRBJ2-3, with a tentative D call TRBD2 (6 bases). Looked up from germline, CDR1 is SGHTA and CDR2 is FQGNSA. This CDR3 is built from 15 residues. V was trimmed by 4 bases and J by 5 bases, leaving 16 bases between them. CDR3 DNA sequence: TGTGCCAGCAGCTCCCGAGGGCCCGGGGGAGATACGCAGTATTTT. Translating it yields CASSSRGPGGDTQYF.

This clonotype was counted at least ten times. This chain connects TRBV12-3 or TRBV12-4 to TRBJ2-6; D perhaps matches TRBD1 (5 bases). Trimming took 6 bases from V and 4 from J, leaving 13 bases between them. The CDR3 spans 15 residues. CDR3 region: CASRPDTSGANVLTF. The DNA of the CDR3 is TGTGCCAGCAGACCGGACACGAGCGGGGCCAACGTCCTGACTTTC.

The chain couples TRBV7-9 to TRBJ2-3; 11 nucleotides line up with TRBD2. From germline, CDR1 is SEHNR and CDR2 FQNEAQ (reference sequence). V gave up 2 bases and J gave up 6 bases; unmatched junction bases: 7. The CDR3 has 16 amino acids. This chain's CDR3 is CASSLIAGGPTDTQYF. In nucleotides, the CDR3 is TGTGCCAGCAGCTTAATAGCGGGAGGGCCTACGGATACGCAGTATTTT.

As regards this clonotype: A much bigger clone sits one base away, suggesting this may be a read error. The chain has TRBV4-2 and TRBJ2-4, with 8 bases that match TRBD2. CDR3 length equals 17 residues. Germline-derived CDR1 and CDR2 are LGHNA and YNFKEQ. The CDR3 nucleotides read TGTGCCAGCAGCCAAGTTAATAGCGGGATAGCCAAAAACATTCAGTGCTTC. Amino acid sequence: CASSQVNSGIAKNIQCF.

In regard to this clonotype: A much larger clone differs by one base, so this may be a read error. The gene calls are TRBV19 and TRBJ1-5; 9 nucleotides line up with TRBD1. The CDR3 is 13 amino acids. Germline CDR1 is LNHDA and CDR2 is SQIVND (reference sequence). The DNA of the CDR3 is TGTGCCACGGGGGGGACAGGGAATCAGCCCCAGCGTTTT. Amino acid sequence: CATGGTGNQPQRF.

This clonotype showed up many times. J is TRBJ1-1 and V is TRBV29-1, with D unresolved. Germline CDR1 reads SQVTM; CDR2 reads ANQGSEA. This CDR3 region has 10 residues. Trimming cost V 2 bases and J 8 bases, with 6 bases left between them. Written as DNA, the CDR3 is TGCAGCGTTGAATGGGTAGAAGCTTTCTTT. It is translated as CSVEWVEAFF.

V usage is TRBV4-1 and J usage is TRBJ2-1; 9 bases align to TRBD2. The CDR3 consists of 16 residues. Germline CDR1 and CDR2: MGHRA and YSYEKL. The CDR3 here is CGISQLRREGSNEQFF. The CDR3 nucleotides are TGCGGCATCAGCCAATTGCGGCGGGAGGGCAGTAATGAGCAGTTCTTC.

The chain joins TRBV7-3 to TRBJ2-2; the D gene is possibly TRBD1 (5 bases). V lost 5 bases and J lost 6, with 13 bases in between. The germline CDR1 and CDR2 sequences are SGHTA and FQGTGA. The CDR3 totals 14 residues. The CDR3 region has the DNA TGTGCCAGCAGCCTAGGGGCGGTAGCCGGGGAGCTGTTTTTT. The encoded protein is CASSLGAVAGELFF.

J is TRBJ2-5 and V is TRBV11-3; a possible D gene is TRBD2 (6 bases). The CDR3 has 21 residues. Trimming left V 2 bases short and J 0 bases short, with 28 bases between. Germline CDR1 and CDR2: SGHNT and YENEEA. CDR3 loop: CASSLRTDIPSVTPYQETQYF. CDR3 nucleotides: TGTGCCAGCAGCTTAAGGACCGATATCCCTAGCGTCACCCCGTACCAAGAGACCCAGTACTTC.